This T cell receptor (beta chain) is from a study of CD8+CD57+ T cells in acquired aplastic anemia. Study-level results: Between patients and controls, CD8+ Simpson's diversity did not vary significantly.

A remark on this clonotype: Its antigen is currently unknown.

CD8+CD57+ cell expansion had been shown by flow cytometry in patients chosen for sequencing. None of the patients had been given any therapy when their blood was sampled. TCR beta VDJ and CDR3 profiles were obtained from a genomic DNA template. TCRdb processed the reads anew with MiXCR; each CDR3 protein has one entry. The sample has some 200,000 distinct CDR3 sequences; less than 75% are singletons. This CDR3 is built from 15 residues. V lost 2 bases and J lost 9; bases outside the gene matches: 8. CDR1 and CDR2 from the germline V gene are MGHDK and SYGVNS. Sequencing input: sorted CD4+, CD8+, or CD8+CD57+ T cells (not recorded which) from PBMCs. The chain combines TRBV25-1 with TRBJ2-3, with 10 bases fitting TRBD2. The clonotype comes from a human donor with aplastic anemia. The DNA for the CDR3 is TGTGCCAGCAGTGAACCCGGGACTAGCGAATCCACGCAGTATTTT. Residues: CASSEPGTSESTQYF.